What follows are 5 T cell receptor beta chains derived from one specimen sequenced in a study of T cell responses to AZD1222 COVID-19 vaccine. TCRdb's table, derived via immunoSEQ multiplex PCR, lists solely in-frame clones and lacks some. The sample consists of 90,000 to 100,000 clones, approximately 90% of them appearing once. The material was peripheral blood, obtained on day 0 of AZD1222 vaccination. These receptors originate from an adult in good health.

The chain employs TRBV5-1 and TRBJ1-6; 9 bases map to TRBD1. With 3 bases clipped from V and 10 bases from J, the junction kept 11 bases outside the gene matches. CDR1 and CDR2 from the germline V gene are SGHRS and YFSETQ. The CDR3 spans 16 residues. Here the CDR3 reads CASSSGQGINRSPLHF. CDR3 nucleotides: TGCGCCAGCAGCTCCGGACAGGGGATTAATAGGTCACCCCTCCACTTT. Using reference TRBV5-1 and TRBJ1-6 for the parts outside the CDR3, the full variable domain is KAGVTQTPRYLIKTRGQQVTLSCSPISGHRSVSWYQQTPGQGLQFLFEYFSETQRNKGNFPGRFSGRQFSNSRSEMNVSTLELGDSALYLCASSSGQGINRSPLHFGNGTRLTVT.

This sequence joins TRBV5-1 and TRBJ2-7, with 10 bases aligning to TRBD1. CDR1 is SGHRS, CDR2 YFSETQ, per germline. Unmatched junction bases numbered 15, after V lost 6 bases and J lost 9 bases. The CDR3 length is 15 residues. The CDR3 DNA is TGCGCCAGCACCCCGGGAGGGACAGGGGTGTGGTGGCAGTACTTC. Amino acids: CASTPGGTGVWWQYF.

V is TRBV19 and J is TRBJ2-7; 10 bases match TRBD1. Germline CDR1 LNHDA, CDR2 SQIVND (reference sequence). There are 14 residues in the CDR3. Losses at the gene ends were 6 bases for V and 3 bases for J; bases not matched to a gene: 5. CDR3 loop: CASSDRGLNYEQYF. For the CDR3, the DNA is TGTGCCAGTAGCGACAGGGGGCTGAACTACGAGCAGTACTTC.

This chain uses TRBV3-1 (or the pseudogene TRBV3-2) with TRBJ2-7; unclear D gene. The CDR3 totals 14 residues. The germline V gene has CDR1 LGHDT and CDR2 YNNKEL (reference sequence). V was trimmed by 3 bases and J by 7 bases, leaving 16 bases between them. The CDR3 loop is CASSQSERAGEQYF. CDR3 nucleotide sequence: TGTGCCAGCAGCCAGAGTGAAAGGGCTGGAGAGCAGTACTTC.

This clone was detected only a few times. V and J are TRBV3-1 (or the pseudogene TRBV3-2) and TRBJ1-3; 7 bases match TRBD1. Germline values: CDR1 LGHDT, CDR2 YNNKEL (reference sequence). This CDR3 region has 16 residues. Trimming removed 4 bases from V and 2 bases from J; junction bases left unmatched: 8. The CDR3 DNA reads TGTGCCAGCAGCCCCATCGGACAGGAGCCTGGAAACACCATATATTTT. Its translation: CASSPIGQEPGNTIYF.